Described below is a single T cell receptor (beta chain) sequence and its context. Its antigen is unidentified. TCRdb keeps only in-frame clones here, not all; method: immunoSEQ multiplex PCR. There are more than 100,000 clones in the sample; over 75% occur only once, and 1% to 1.5% lies in the top ten. These data originate in a study of T cell responses to AZD1222 COVID-19 vaccine. Study-level points and caveats: Regions left unmutated in variants are reportedly the target of nearly half of spike-specific TCRs.

Germline assignment: CDR1 SGHTA and CDR2 FQGNSA. The CDR3 runs 13 residues. The V end was cut by 5 bases, the J end by 2 bases, with 8 bases between. The sequencing used peripheral blood, collected on day 0 of AZD1222 vaccination. The receptor was derived from an adult in good health. The rearrangement joins TRBV7-2 to TRBJ2-3; tentatively, D is TRBD1 or TRBD2 (5 bases each). The CDR3 here is CASSLGTTDTQYF. In DNA, the CDR3 is TGTGCCAGCAGCCTCGGGACCACAGATACGCAGTATTTT.